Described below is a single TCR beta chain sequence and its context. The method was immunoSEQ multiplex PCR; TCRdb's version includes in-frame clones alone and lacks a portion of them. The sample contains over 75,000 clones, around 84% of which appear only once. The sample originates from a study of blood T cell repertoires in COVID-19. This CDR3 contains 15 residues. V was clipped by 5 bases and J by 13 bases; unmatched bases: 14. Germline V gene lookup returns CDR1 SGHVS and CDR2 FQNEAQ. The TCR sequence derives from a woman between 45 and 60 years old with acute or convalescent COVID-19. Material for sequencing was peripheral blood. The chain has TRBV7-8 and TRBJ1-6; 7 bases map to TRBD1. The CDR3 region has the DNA TGTGCCAGCAGCCAGACGGGACAGCTCATAGGGCCCCTCCACTTT. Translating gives CASSQTGQLIGPLHF. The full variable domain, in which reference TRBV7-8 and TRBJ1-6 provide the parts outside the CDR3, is GAGVSQSPRYKVAKRGQDVALRCDPISGHVSLFWYQQALGQGPEFLTYFQNEAQLDKSGLPSDRFFAERPEGSVSTLKIQRTQQEDSAVYLCASSQTGQLIGPLHFGNGTRLTVT.